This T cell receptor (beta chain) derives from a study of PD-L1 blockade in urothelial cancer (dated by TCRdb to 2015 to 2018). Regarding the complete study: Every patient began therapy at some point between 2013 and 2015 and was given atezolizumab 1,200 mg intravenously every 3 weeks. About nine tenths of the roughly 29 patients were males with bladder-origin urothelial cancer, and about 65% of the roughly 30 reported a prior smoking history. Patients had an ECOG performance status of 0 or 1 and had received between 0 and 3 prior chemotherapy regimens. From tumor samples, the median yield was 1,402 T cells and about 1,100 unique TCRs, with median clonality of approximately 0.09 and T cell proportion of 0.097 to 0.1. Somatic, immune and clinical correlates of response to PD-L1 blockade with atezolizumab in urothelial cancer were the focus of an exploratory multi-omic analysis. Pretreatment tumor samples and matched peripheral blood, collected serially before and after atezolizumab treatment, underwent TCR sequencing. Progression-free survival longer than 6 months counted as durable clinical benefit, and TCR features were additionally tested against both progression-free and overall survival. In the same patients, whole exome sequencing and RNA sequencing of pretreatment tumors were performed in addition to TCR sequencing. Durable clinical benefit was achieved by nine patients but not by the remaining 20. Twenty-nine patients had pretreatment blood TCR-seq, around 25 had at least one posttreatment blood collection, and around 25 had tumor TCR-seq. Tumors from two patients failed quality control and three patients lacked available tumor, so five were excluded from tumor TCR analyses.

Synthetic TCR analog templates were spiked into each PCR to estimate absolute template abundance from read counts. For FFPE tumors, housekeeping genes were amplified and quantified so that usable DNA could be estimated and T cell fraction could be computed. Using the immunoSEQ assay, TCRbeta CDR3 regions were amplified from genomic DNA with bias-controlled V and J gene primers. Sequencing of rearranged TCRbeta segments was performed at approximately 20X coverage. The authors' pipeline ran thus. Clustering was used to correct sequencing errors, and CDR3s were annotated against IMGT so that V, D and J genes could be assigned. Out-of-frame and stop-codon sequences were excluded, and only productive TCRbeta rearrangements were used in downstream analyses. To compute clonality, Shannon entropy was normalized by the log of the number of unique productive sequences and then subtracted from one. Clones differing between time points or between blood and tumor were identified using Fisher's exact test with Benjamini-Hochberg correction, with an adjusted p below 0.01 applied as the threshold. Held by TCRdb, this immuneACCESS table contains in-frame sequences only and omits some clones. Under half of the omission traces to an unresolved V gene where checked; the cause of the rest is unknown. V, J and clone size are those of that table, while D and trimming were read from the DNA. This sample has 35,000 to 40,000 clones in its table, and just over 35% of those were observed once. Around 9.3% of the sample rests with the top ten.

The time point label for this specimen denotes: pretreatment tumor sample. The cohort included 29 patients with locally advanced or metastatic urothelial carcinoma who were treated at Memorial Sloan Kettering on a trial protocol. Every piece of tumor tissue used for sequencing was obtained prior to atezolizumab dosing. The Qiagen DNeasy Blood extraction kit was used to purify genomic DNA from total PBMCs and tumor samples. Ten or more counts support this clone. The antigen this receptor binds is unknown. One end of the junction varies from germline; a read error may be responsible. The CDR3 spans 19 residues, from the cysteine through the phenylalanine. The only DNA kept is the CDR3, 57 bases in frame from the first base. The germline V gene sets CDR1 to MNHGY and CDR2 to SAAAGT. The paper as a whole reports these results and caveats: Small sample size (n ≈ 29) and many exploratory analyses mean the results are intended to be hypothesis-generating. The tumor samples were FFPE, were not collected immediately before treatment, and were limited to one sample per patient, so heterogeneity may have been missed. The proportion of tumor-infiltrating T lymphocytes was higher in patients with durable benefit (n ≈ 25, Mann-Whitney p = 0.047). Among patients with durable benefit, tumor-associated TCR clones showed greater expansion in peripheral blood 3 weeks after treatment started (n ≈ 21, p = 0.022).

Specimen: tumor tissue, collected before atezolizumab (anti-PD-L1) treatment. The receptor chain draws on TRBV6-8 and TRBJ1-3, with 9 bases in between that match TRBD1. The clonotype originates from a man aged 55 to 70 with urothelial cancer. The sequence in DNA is TGTGCCAGCAGTGACTCTGTGGGACAGGGAGGATTTGCTGGAAACACCATATATTTT. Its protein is CASSDSVGQGGFAGNTIYF.